Below, 6 T cell receptor beta chains from the same sample are listed, as sequenced in a study of cytomegalovirus exposure and HLA in healthy donors. The PCR employed 60 Vbeta primers together with 13 Jbeta primers. Generated by immunoSEQ multiplex PCR, the TCRdb table keeps only in-frame clones and is missing some. The sample lists tens of thousands of clones, less than 85% occurring once. Sample: PBMCs. The receptors come from a woman between 50 and 59 years old in good health and CMV-seronegative.

This clone was seen just once. This chain joins TRBV28 and TRBJ1-5; D remains unclear. Germline assignment: CDR1 MDHEN and CDR2 SYDVKM. Trimming removed 1 base at V and 7 bases at J, with 14 bases between. The CDR3 is made up of 15 amino acids. The CDR3 reads CASSLLRRVGQPQHF. Here the CDR3 DNA reads TGTGCCAGCAGTTTATTAAGGAGGGTAGGACAGCCCCAGCATTTT.

J is TRBJ2-4 and V is TRBV18; 8 nucleotides match TRBD1. CDR3 length equals 18 residues. The germline CDR1 and CDR2 sequences are KGHSH and LQKENI. V trimming: 0 bases; J trimming: 0 bases; junction bases outside the gene matches: 7. DNA of the CDR3: TGTGCCAGCTCACCACCGGGACAGGAGTTTCTAGCCAAAAACATTCAGTACTTC. The encoded protein is CASSPPGQEFLAKNIQYF. The whole variable domain, remainder taken from reference TRBV18 and TRBJ2-4, is NAGVMQNPRHLVRRRGQEARLRCSPMKGHSHVYWYRQLPEEGLKFMVYLQKENIIDESGMPKERFSAEFPKEGPSILRIQQVVRGDSAAYFCASSPPGQEFLAKNIQYFGAGTRLSVL.

V usage is TRBV20-1 and J usage is TRBJ1-4; D gene ambiguous. Germline V gene lookup returns CDR1 DFQATT and CDR2 SNEGSKA (reference sequence). V lost 7 bases to trimming and J lost 8 bases, with 11 bases between them. The CDR3 is 11 amino acids. This CDR3 is CSGRVGEKLFF. CDR3 DNA: TGCAGTGGGAGGGTTGGGGAAAAACTGTTTTTT.

The chain links TRBV27 to TRBJ1-1; tentative D call: TRBD1 (5 bases). CDR3 length equals 13 residues. V was pared by 3 bases and J by 5 bases, with 10 bases between. Germline values: CDR1 MNHEY, CDR2 SMNVEV (reference sequence). The CDR3 DNA follows: TGTGCCAGCAGTTTCAGGGTTCGGACTGAAGCTTTCTTT. Translated, it gives CASSFRVRTEAFF.

The rearrangement joins TRBV7-9 to TRBJ2-1, with TRBD1 matching over 10 bases. Germline lookup yields CDR1 SEHNR and CDR2 FQNEAQ (reference sequence). CDR3 length: 14 residues. After removal of 3 bases from V and 8 bases from J, the junction contained 4 bases not matched to a gene. The CDR3 coding sequence is TGTGCCAGCAGCTTGGGGACAGGGGAGGATGAGCAGTTCTTC. This gives the protein CASSLGTGEDEQFF.

This chain joins TRBV7-2 and TRBJ1-2; TRBD1 matches 8 bases. The CDR3 loop spans 16 amino acids. The V segment lost 1 base and the J segment 8 bases; nucleotides outside the gene matches: 12. CDR1 and CDR2 from the germline V gene are SGHTA and FQGNSA. The DNA for the CDR3 is TGTGCCAGCAGCTTAGACCCAGGGGGCATCGGTGAGGGCTACACCTTC. Its protein product is CASSLDPGGIGEGYTF.